The 4 T cell receptor beta chains below were found in one sample sequenced in a study of cytomegalovirus exposure and HLA in healthy donors. 13 Jbeta primers and 60 Vbeta primers were used for the PCR. The assay was immunoSEQ multiplex PCR, and TCRdb's table has in-frame clones only and misses some. The table lists 65,000 to 90,000 clones, with roughly 2.7% in the top ten. The specimen sequenced was PBMCs. These TCRs come from a man aged 35-49 years in good health and CMV-seronegative.

CDR3: CATSSVGRTQYF. For the CDR3, the DNA is TGTGCCACCAGCAGCGTCGGTCGGACCCAGTACTTC. The chain recombines TRBV15 with TRBJ2-5; D is unresolved. Trimming left V 3 bases short and J 7 bases short, with 9 bases between. CDR1 is LNHNV, CDR2 YYDKDF, per germline (reference sequence). The CDR3 has 12 amino acids.

The chain joins TRBV7-9 to TRBJ2-7, with a tentative D call TRBD1 (6 bases). V lost 8 bases to trimming and J lost 2 bases, with 13 bases between them. CDR1 SEHNR and CDR2 FQNEAQ come from the germline V gene (reference sequence). The CDR3 covers 13 residues. The CDR3 DNA follows: TGTGCCAGCGGTGGGGGCCGAGCCTACGAGCAGTACTTC. It specifies CASGGGRAYEQYF.

The V and J genes are TRBV11-3 and TRBJ1-1; D perhaps matches TRBD1 (5 bases). CDR1 and CDR2 from the germline V gene are SGHNT and YENEEA. The CDR3 is 14 amino acids. Trimming removed 6 bases at V and 1 base at J, with 12 bases between. The CDR3 DNA reads as TGTGCCAGCAGTTTAACAGGTTCGAACACTGAAGCTTTCTTT. Translated, it gives CASSLTGSNTEAFF.

The V and J genes are TRBV19 and TRBJ1-2, with 10 bases lining up with TRBD1. CDR1 is LNHDA and CDR2 is SQIVND in the germline V gene (reference sequence). The CDR3 extends over 14 amino acids. V shed 10 bases and J 1 base; nucleotides not matched to a gene: 6. CDR3 residues: CATGQGMSNYGYTF. CDR3 nucleotides: TGTGCCACGGGACAGGGGATGAGTAACTATGGCTACACCTTC.